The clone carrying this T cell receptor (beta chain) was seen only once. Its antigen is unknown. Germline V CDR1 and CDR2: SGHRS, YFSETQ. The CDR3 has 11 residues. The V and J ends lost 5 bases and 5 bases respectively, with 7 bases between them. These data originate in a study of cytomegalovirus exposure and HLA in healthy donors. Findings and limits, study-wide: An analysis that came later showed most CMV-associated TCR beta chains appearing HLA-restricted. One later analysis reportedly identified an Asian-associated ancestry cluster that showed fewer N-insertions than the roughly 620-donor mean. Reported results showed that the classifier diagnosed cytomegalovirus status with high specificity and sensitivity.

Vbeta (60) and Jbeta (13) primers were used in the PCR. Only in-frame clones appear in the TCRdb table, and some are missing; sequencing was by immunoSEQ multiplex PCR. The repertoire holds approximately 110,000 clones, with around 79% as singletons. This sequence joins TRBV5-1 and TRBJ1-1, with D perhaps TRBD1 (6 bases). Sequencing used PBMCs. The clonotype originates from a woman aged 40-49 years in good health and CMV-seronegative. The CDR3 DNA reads TGCGCCAGCAGAAGGGGGACTGAAGCTTTCTTT. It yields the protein CASRRGTEAFF.